Below, one T cell receptor (beta chain) is given with its context. Antigen unknown. Treg sorting used a CD4+CD25+CD127-/low gate. The CDR3 loop spans 16 amino acids. CDR1 is MGHRA and CDR2 is YSYEKL in the germline V gene. V trimming: 0 bases; J trimming: 6 bases; junction bases outside the gene matches: 0. Full-length variable regions came from constant-region reverse primers plus semi-nested Nested Universal Primer A PCR. TCRdb called the 5' RACE reads again in MiXCR, with one record for every CDR3 protein. The sample holds 32,000 or so distinct CDR3 sequences; over 25% are singletons and the top ten take approximately 2.4%. Overall study findings and caveats: The TCR gene usage of tumor memory CD4+ T cells clustered together with blood and lymph node memory CD4+ cells and with lymph node naive CD4+ cells.

Sequenced material: tumor-infiltrating Tregs sorted from the breast tumor. This chain joins TRBV4-1 and TRBJ2-2; 14 positions agree with TRBD2. This receptor was obtained from a female donor with breast cancer. The DNA of the CDR3 is TGCGCCAGCAGCCAAGAGACTAGCGGGAGGGCCGGGGAGCTGTTTTTT. Amino acids: CASSQETSGRAGELFF.